Sequencing of this T cell receptor (beta chain) was carried out in a study of a mutant IDH1 vaccine in newly diagnosed glioma. Study details: Eight vaccinations were given in weeks 1, 3, 5, 7, 11, 15, 19 and 23. Treated patients were about 60% male, around 38% female, mean age 40.4 years. Earlier treatment was radiotherapy, temozolomide, or both, with most getting both.

With regard to this clone: Its matching antigen is unknown.

The CDR3 is 14 residues long. V lost 8 bases, J lost 8 bases, and 9 bases stayed unmatched. Germline CDR1 reads LNHDA; CDR2 reads SQIVND (reference sequence). Described time point: week 11, during vaccination. Topical imiquimod accompanied each vaccine dose, which consisted of 300 ug of mutant IDH1 20-mer peptide. Data came from immunoSEQ multiplex PCR; TCRdb stores just in-frame clones and leaves some out. This sample has tens of thousands of clones; about four fifths occur once, and the top ten carry approximately 6%. Specimen: PBMCs, collected from a glioma patient whose treatment included an IDH1 peptide vaccine. This sequence joins TRBV19 and TRBJ1-4; 9 positions agree with TRBD1. The clonotype comes from a man aged 50-60 years with glioma. The CDR3, as DNA: TGTGCCAGTGGTAACAGGGGGCAAAGCGAAAAACTGTTTTTT. This codes for CASGNRGQSEKLFF.